This T cell receptor (beta chain) was identified in a study of blood T cell repertoires in COVID-19. Study background: Spain, Italy and the United States supplied samples that represented acute and convalescent COVID-19. PBMCs, B-cell-depleted T cells, or T cells provided the cDNA or gDNA that made up the material.

Per the authors' pipeline: Scientists estimated how many nucleated cells there were by amplifying reference gene primers. The repertoire was sequenced with immunoSEQ multiplex PCR; TCRdb's copy has only in-frame clones and lacks some. The V and J calls and the clone size are those of that table, but D and trimming were determined from the DNA. The repertoire has 57,000 or so clones, approximately 88% of them found once; the top ten carry approximately 17%. J lost 12 bases, V lost 3 bases, and 10 bases had no gene match. This CDR3 contains 12 residues. Germline lookup yields CDR1 DFQATT and CDR2 SNEGSKA (reference sequence).

The V and J genes are TRBV20-1 and TRBJ2-7; 8 bases line up with TRBD2. What was sequenced was peripheral blood. The sequence derives from a man in his 70s with active COVID-19. The CDR3 sequence: CSASGLAPLGYF. The CDR3, as DNA: TGCAGTGCTAGTGGACTAGCCCCTCTCGGGTACTTC.